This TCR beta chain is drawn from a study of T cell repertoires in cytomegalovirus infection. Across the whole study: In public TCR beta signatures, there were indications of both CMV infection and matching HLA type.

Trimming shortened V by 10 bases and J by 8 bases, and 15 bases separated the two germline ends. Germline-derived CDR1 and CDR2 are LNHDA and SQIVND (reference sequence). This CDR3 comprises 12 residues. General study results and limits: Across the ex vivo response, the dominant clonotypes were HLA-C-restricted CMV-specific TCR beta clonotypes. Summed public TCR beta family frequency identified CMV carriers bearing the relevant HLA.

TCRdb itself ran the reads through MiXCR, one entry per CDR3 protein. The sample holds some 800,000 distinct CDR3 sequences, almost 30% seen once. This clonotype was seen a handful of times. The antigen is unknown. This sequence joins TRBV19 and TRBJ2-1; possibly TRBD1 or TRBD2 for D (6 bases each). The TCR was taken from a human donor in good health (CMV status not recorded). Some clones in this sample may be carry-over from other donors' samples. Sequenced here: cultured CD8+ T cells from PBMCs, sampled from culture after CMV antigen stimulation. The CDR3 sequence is CATDWGADEQFF. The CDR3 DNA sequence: TGTGCCACCGACTGGGGGGCCGATGAGCAGTTCTTC.